This entry lists 11 T cell receptor beta chains sequenced from one sample in a study of T cells in tuberculosis. Measured with immunoSEQ multiplex PCR; TCRdb has only the in-frame clones, and not every one. Of roughly 35,000 clones detected, about 93% appear once; the ten largest clones hold 5.5% to 8%. The sample consisted of PBMCs. The receptors originated from a donor aged 10 to 29 with latent tuberculosis or without tuberculosis infection.

The chain links TRBV4-3 to TRBJ1-4; TRBD1 might be the D (6 bases). In germline, CDR1 is LGHNA, CDR2 YSLEER. V was clipped by 1 base and J by 3 bases, with 9 bases between them. CDR3 length equals 15 residues. CDR3 coding DNA: TGCGCCAGCAGCCAAGCAACAGGGCCTAATGAAAAACTGTTTTTT. Translation: CASSQATGPNEKLFF.

V gene TRBV4-1 combines with J gene TRBJ1-1, with D perhaps matching TRBD1 (5 bases). V gave up 3 bases and J gave up 1 base, with 9 bases separating them. The CDR3 totals 14 residues. Germline values: CDR1 MGHRA, CDR2 YSYEKL. CDR3 in amino acids: CASSHNTGNTEAFF. CDR3 DNA: TGCGCCAGCAGCCACAATACAGGGAACACTGAAGCTTTCTTT.

The V call is TRBV2, the J call TRBJ1-2; TRBD1 agrees at 7 bases. The V gene's germline CDR1 is SNHLY and CDR2 FYNNEI. This CDR3 is built from 17 residues. After removal of 6 bases from V and 2 bases from J, the junction contained 15 bases not matched to a gene. The CDR3 DNA reads as TGTGCCAGCAGCCAGATTGGAAGGGGGCGCCCCAACTATGGCTACACCTTC. Its translation is CASSQIGRGRPNYGYTF. Combining the CDR3 with reference TRBV2 and TRBJ1-2 gives the whole variable domain EPEVTQTPSHQVTQMGQEVILRCVPISNHLYFYWYRQILGQKVEFLVSFYNNEISEKSEIFDDQFSVERPDGSNFTLKIRSTKLEDSAMYFCASSQIGRGRPNYGYTFGSGTRLTVV.

The chain has TRBV2 and TRBJ1-5; 8 positions agree with TRBD1. This CDR3 comprises 15 residues. Germline CDR1 reads SNHLY; CDR2 reads FYNNEI. V dropped 3 bases and J dropped 4; count of bases not matched to a gene: 5. The CDR3 protein is CASSDRGLGNQPQHF. DNA for the CDR3: TGTGCCAGCAGTGACAGGGGGCTCGGGAATCAGCCCCAGCATTTT.

V usage is TRBV7-3 and J usage is TRBJ2-7, with TRBD1 matching 9 bases. V was pared by 5 bases and J by 0 bases, with 5 bases of the junction left unmatched. The CDR3 is made up of 15 amino acids. CDR1 is SGHTA and CDR2 is FQGTGA in the germline V gene. The CDR3 DNA follows: TGTGCCAGCAGCCCCGGGACAGGGTTCTCCTACGAGCAGTACTTC. It yields the protein CASSPGTGFSYEQYF.

The chain joins TRBV14 to TRBJ1-2, with D possibly TRBD1 on 6 matching bases. CDR1 is SGHDN, CDR2 FVKESK, per germline. V lost 2 bases and J lost 2, with 15 bases in between. The CDR3 is 16 residues long. CDR3 region: CASSQLGGQRNYGYTF. CDR3 bases: TGTGCCAGCAGCCAACTGGGGGGGCAGAGGAACTATGGCTACACCTTC.

This clone was seen just once. The chain is built from TRBV9 and TRBJ1-1; D gene ambiguous. The V gene lost 0 bases and the J gene lost 0 bases, with 9 bases spanning the gap. Germline values: CDR1 SGDLS, CDR2 YYNGEE. CDR3 length equals 15 residues. The CDR3: CASSVESDMNTEAFF. DNA for the CDR3: TGTGCCAGCAGCGTAGAATCAGACATGAACACTGAAGCTTTCTTT.

V gene TRBV9 combines with J gene TRBJ2-7; 9 positions agree with TRBD1. With V trimmed by 3 bases and J by 2 bases, 3 bases remained unmatched. CDR1 is SGDLS and CDR2 is YYNGEE in the germline V gene. CDR3 length: 14 amino acids. DNA for the CDR3: TGTGCCAGCAGCGGAGGACAGGGGACCTACGAGCAGTACTTC. Its translation: CASSGGQGTYEQYF.

The V and J genes are TRBV4-1 and TRBJ2-7; 9 nucleotides agree with TRBD1. The CDR3 is 16 amino acids. V was pared by 0 bases and J by 5 bases, with 8 bases of the junction left unmatched. CDR1 is MGHRA and CDR2 is YSYEKL in the germline V gene. For the CDR3, the DNA is TGCGCCAGCAGCCAAGAAATAACAGGGGGCAACCACGAGCAGTACTTC. It is translated as CASSQEITGGNHEQYF.

The rearrangement links TRBV29-1 to TRBJ2-6; D unresolved. The V end was cut by 7 bases, the J end by 0 bases, with 10 bases between. The CDR3 is 14 amino acids. The germline V gene encodes CDR1 SQVTM and CDR2 ANQGSEA. The CDR3 loop is CSALSLSGANVLTF. The CDR3 region has the DNA TGCAGCGCCCTGAGCCTCTCTGGGGCCAACGTCCTGACTTTC.

The rearrangement joins TRBV30 to TRBJ2-1; maybe TRBD1 (6 bases). CDR3 length: 15 amino acids. The germline V gene encodes CDR1 GTSNPN and CDR2 SVGIG (reference sequence). Trimming removed 2 bases at V and 3 bases at J, with 14 bases between. The CDR3 coding sequence is TGTGCCTGGAGTACCCAGGGGACATACTACAATGAGCAGTTCTTC. It codes for CAWSTQGTYYNEQFF.